This T cell receptor (beta chain) was documented in a study of T cell responses to AZD1222 COVID-19 vaccine. Points from the study as a whole: Only after the peak T cell response were repertoires sampled. Across the whole spike, CD4 TCRs peaked at regions 160-218 and 743-854. An increase in Spike-specific TCR breadth and depth was observed after two AZD1222 doses. Only six or seven AZD1222 recipients were seropositive at baseline.

Libraries were prepared by immunoSEQ multiplex PCR; TCRdb keeps only in-frame clonotypes and omits some of them. The sample lists 85,000 to 100,000 clones, roughly nine tenths occurring once. CDR1 is MNHEY and CDR2 is SMNVEV in the germline V gene (reference sequence). CDR3 length equals 14 residues. Trimming pared 6 bases from V and 1 base from J, leaving 12 bases between. As for this clone: Its specificity is not known.

The genes are TRBV27 and TRBJ1-2; the D gene is possibly TRBD1 (6 bases). The starting material was peripheral blood, obtained on day 0 of AZD1222 vaccination. This receptor was taken from an adult in good health. The CDR3 DNA is TGTGCCAGCAGCCGGGGGGGGCTTAACTATGGCTACACCTTC. It specifies CASSRGGLNYGYTF.